The 13 T cell receptor beta chains presented below share a single source sample, sequenced in a study of regulatory T cells in long-lasting Graves disease. As for time point: newly diagnosed GD, antithyroid drugs for less than 3 months. Generation of the TCR library employed RNA extracted from PBMCs. iRepertoire HTBI primers and Arm-PCR of CDR3 regions built TCR beta libraries. TCRdb fed the multiplex PCR reads into MiXCR, producing one record per CDR3 protein. This table holds 300,000 to 400,000 distinct CDR3 sequences, over 15% found once. This sample comprised peripheral blood mononuclear cells (PBMCs), obtained at new diagnosis, from a patient treated with antithyroid drugs. The receptors stem from a female donor with Graves disease.

This clonotype occurred many times. The chain joins TRBV9 to TRBJ2-7, with 7 bases identical to TRBD1. Germline loops: CDR1 SGDLS, CDR2 YYNGEE. V lost 4 bases and J lost 2; bases outside the gene matches: 9. The CDR3 contains 15 residues. CDR3: CASSPTDRRAYEQYF. The DNA of the CDR3 is TGTGCCAGCAGCCCCACGGACAGGCGAGCCTACGAGCAGTACTTC.

The sample holds many counts of this clonotype. The V gene is TRBV15, the J gene TRBJ1-3; D gene uncertain. With 0 bases removed from V and 3 bases from J, the gap between germline ends came to 12 bases. CDR1 and CDR2 (germline): LNHNV, YYDKDF (reference sequence). CDR3 length: 16 amino acids. The CDR3 loop reads CATSRDLAQLGNTIYF. The DNA of the CDR3 is TGTGCCACCAGCAGAGATTTGGCTCAACTTGGAAACACCATATATTTT.

This clonotype was seen ten or more times. The chain uses TRBV2 and TRBJ2-1, with 13 bases identical to TRBD2. Trimming took 9 bases from V and 9 from J; bases not matched to a gene: 11. CDR1 and CDR2 from the germline V gene are SNHLY and FYNNEI. This CDR3 contains 15 residues. CDR3 protein: CARDTSGRDEGEQFF. The CDR3 DNA is TGTGCCAGAGATACTAGCGGGAGGGATGAGGGTGAGCAGTTCTTC.

This clonotype appeared many times. This chain joins TRBV3-1 and TRBJ2-2; 9 bases line up with TRBD2. V was pared by 2 bases and J by 6 bases, with 4 bases of the junction left unmatched. Germline V gene sequence: CDR1 LGHDT, CDR2 YNNKEL (reference sequence). The CDR3 runs to 15 residues. The CDR3 region is CASSQLIAGAGELFF. In nucleotides, the CDR3 is TGTGCCAGCAGCCAACTGATAGCGGGAGCCGGGGAGCTGTTTTTT.

This clonotype was observed at least ten times. V is TRBV6-1 and J is TRBJ2-7; 8 positions agree with TRBD1. The CDR3 sequence is 14 residues long. The J segment lost 5 bases and the V segment lost 3 bases, leaving 6 bases of the junction unmatched. Germline CDR1 and CDR2: MNHNS and SASEGT. CDR3 residues: CASSDRDRSHEQYF. Written as DNA, the CDR3 is TGTGCCAGCAGTGACCGGGACAGGTCCCACGAGCAGTACTTC.

This clonotype came up many times. The chain carries TRBV28 and TRBJ2-1; 10 nucleotides match TRBD2. The germline gives CDR1 MDHEN, CDR2 SYDVKM. V dropped 3 bases and J dropped 8; count of bases not matched to a gene: 10. The CDR3 runs to 16 residues. CDR3 nucleotide sequence: TGTGCCAGCAGTTTGGGGGGTAGCGGGAGGTCGGATGAGCAGTTCTTC. The encoded protein is CASSLGGSGRSDEQFF.

Many counts were recorded for this clonotype. The chain carries TRBV5-1 and TRBJ2-2; 8 positions agree with TRBD2. The V segment lost 0 bases and the J segment 5 bases; nucleotides outside the gene matches: 3. The CDR3 runs 15 residues. Germline CDR1 is SGHRS and CDR2 is YFSETQ. CDR3 residues: CASSLDLAGTGELFF. The CDR3 nucleotides are TGCGCCAGCAGCTTGGATCTAGCGGGTACCGGGGAGCTGTTTTTT.

This clonotype showed up many times. The J gene is TRBJ2-5, the V gene TRBV11-3; D uncertain. V was clipped by 0 bases and J by 5 bases, with 13 bases between them. The CDR3 consists of 15 residues. Per germline, CDR1 SGHNT and CDR2 YENEEA. Written as DNA, the CDR3 is TGTGCCAGCAGCTTAGATACTCCAGTAACTGAGACCCAGTACTTC. Its protein product is CASSLDTPVTETQYF.

The rearrangement links TRBV2 to TRBJ2-7; 12 positions match TRBD2. The CDR3 contains 17 residues. Germline lookup yields CDR1 SNHLY and CDR2 FYNNEI. V trimming: 5 bases; J trimming: 3 bases; junction bases outside the gene matches: 11. The CDR3 nucleotides are TGTGCCAGCAGTATCACCGGGACTAGCGGGCTCAACTACGAGCAGTACTTC. Translated: CASSITGTSGLNYEQYF.

In this sample, this clonotype turned up a few times. The chain has TRBV10-1 and TRBJ1-1; the match to TRBD1 covers 8 bases. There are 14 residues in the CDR3. With V trimmed by 0 bases and J by 5 bases, 2 bases remained unmatched. CDR1 is WNHNN and CDR2 is SYGVQD in the germline V gene (reference sequence). The CDR3 bases are TGCGCCAGCAGTGAGTCGGGACAGGCGACTGAAGCTTTCTTT. It specifies CASSESGQATEAFF.

The rearrangement links TRBV14 to TRBJ2-1; TRBD2 aligns across 13 bases. Germline V gene lookup returns CDR1 SGHDN and CDR2 FVKESK. The CDR3 loop spans 16 amino acids. The ends lost 3 bases at V and 7 bases at J; junction bases unmatched: 6. CDR3 in DNA: TGTGCCAGCAGCCAGCTGACTAGCGGGAGGAGGAATGAGCAGTTCTTC. Protein product: CASSQLTSGRRNEQFF.

Worth noting for this clonotype: A junction boundary mismatches the germline segment, possibly from a read error. The CDR3 loop reads CANSLRPGQERGYTF. DNA of the CDR3: TGTGCCAATAGTCTTCGACCGGGACAGGAACGCGGCTACACCTTC. The chain has TRBV19 and TRBJ1-2; 8 nucleotides align to TRBD1. CDR3 length: 15 amino acids. CDR1 is LNHDA and CDR2 is SQIVND in the germline V gene (reference sequence).

The V gene is TRBV18, the J gene TRBJ2-3; TRBD1 might be the D (5 bases). The CDR3 is 17 residues long. CDR1 and CDR2 from the germline V gene are KGHSH and LQKENI. V was cut by 6 bases and J by 1 base, with 20 bases left in between. The CDR3 here is CASSADLRALGTDTQYF. In DNA form, the CDR3 reads TGTGCCAGCTCCGCCGATCTCAGGGCCTTAGGCACAGATACGCAGTATTTT.